This TCR beta chain comes out of a study of cytomegalovirus exposure and HLA in healthy donors (dated by TCRdb to 2016 to 2017). With respect to the entire study: According to an earlier analysis of several hundred of the donors, 150 million to 200 million T cells yielded some 120 million unique TCR beta sequences and about 300 Gb of sequence data. HLA typing included class I and class II loci at four-digit resolution. A later genetic analysis used genome-wide SNP genotypes for about 65% of the 666 donors, treating that subset as a discovery cohort. The number of donors typed differed by locus, with roughly 629-640 for A, B, C, DRB1 and DQB1, around 560 for DQA1, under 610 for DPA1, and under 490 for DPB1. A later analysis re-analyzed previously published TCR beta repertoires from about 600 donors and added high-resolution HLA genotyping to study TCR occurrence patterns. On average, about 240,000 unique TCR beta nucleotide sequences were sequenced per donor among about 400 genotyped donors of the cohort, with roughly 18% of those sequences being non-productive. The study aimed to test whether cataloging public T cell receptors could reveal signatures of past pathogen exposure. The study used immunosequencing to profile the T cell repertoires of several hundred subjects and linked those repertoires to cytomegalovirus serostatus. High-throughput TCR immunosequencing, statistical association of individual TCRs with disease status, and machine learning were combined to predict cytomegalovirus infection status. Donor age, sex, ethnicity and CMV serostatus were collected together with the repertoire data. Roughly 300 gigabases of sequencing data and 70 million to 100 million unique TCR sequences were included in an early release covering roughly 600 HLA-typed donors. The later analysis used no new phenotypic data to find candidate immune exposures, relying instead on TCR beta sequences and their occurrence across donors. Of the roughly 420 genotyped donors, 80% to 90% were placed in the genetic ancestry cluster associated with self-reported Caucasian donors. Roughly 5 DR-DQ haplotypes were handled as single units for association and clustering, since linkage in the cohort was strong. In addition to the first cohort of 666 subjects, a separate validation cohort of 120 different subjects was used. To decide whether each TCR beta V gene segment behaved as functional or pseudogenic, an earlier analysis of 587 of the donors relied on high-throughput TCR beta sequencing. All discovery cohort repertoires had been generated using a single sequencing platform. Broader findings and caveats from the paper: A later analysis found that most CMV-associated TCR beta chains appeared HLA-restricted, with HLA associations seemingly driven largely by CMV exposure. CMV serostatus was the only immune exposure information available for the cohort. Most TCR sequences were seen in very few donors, while some public TCRs were found in many individuals. The authors suggested that the approach could potentially be generalized to other disease states and immunological phenotypes. At a false discovery rate of 0.05, a later analysis linked 15,000 to 20,000 TCR beta sequences to specific HLA alleles. When HLA alleles, especially DR and DQ, strongly co-occurred, TCR associations were difficult to assign to individual alleles. Presence/absence analyses assumed roughly uniform sequencing depth across donors, an assumption that may not hold. A total of fewer than 200 TCR beta chains were listed by the study as associated with cytomegalovirus. An earlier analysis of around 600 of the donors showed that most TCR beta V segments appeared in productive rearrangements either about 87% or about 30% of the time, which broadly matched IMGT annotations. In vitro tests confirmed that a few of the cytomegalovirus-associated TCR beta chains recognize cytomegalovirus antigens. The 87-base-pair reads could not distinguish some IMGT-functional V segments, including TRBV6-2 and TRBV6-3, so those segments were excluded. A further reported finding was that TCR beta sequences accurately predicted the HLA-A and HLA-B alleles for most subjects in the first cohort. A later analysis reported that several top co-occurrence clusters appeared linked to parvovirus B19, influenza, CMV and Epstein-Barr virus. The earlier analysis of a few hundred of the donors excluded seventeen rarely observed V segments, including chromosome 9 orphons, because counts were too low. In a later genetic analysis, fewer N-insertions in productive TCRs were reported among donors in an Asian-associated ancestry cluster than the roughly 670-donor mean. Correlated functional status among segregating V segments might be attributable to linkage disequilibrium, but an unknown experimental factor could not be ruled out. A later analysis found that TCR association rates varied across HLA loci, with DRB1 alleles showing the most associated TCRs and HLA-C alleles the fewest. V-gene and J-gene trimming of TCR beta chains was associated with a missense DCLRE1C variant in a later genetic analysis, and the association was replicated in an independent cohort. Because some donors lacked HLA typing at each locus, the association tests relied only on the typed subset. This cohort had only TCR beta chains sequenced, and the lack of alpha or paired-chain data limited which features could be detected. In a later analysis, HLA-associated TCR beta chains were found to be more clonally expanded and to have lower generation probabilities than equally common non-associated chains. The sequencing pipeline was judged likely to have produced a cluster of highly shared sequence variants as a technical artifact. The classifier was reported to diagnose cytomegalovirus status with high specificity and sensitivity in both the original and validation cohorts.

The cohort was made up of approximately 700 healthy bone marrow donors. At the time of sampling, all cohort members were nominally healthy, though unrecorded immune exposures were likely present. The donor tested CMV seronegative and was one of the 352 seronegative cohort members. A peripheral blood sample was provided by each donor, and peripheral blood mononuclear cells were used for TCR beta sequencing. The Qiagen DNeasy Blood Extraction Kit was used to extract genomic DNA from the blood cell samples. Trimming takes 0 bases from V and 5 bases from J, and the germline ends sit 13 bases apart. Reading from cysteine to phenylalanine, the CDR3 counts 15 amino acids. The DNA shown is the 45-base CDR3, in frame from base 1. CDR1 MGHRA and CDR2 YSYEKL were looked up in the germline V gene. Libraries were constructed by the immunoSEQ multiplex PCR assay. The multiplex PCR relied on a mix of 60 forward primers for TCR Vbeta segments and 13 reverse primers for TCR Jbeta segments. The CDR3 region of rearranged TCR beta genes was amplified from genomic DNA by a multiplex PCR assay. The Illumina HiSeq System was used to sequence the amplified TCR beta libraries as 87-base-pair reads. Regarding the original processing steps: A later analysis tallied 75 million to 95 million unique TCR beta chains across the approximately 670 repertoires, and around 10 million of those chains were shared by two or more donors. Raw reads were error-corrected and collapsed into unique sequences by a nearest-neighbor algorithm in which closely related sequences were merged to remove PCR and sequencing errors. CDR3 sequences were aligned to IMGT reference sequences to assign V, D and J gene segments. Each retained sequence needed at least a six-nucleotide match to both a V gene segment and a J gene segment. Rearrangements were called productive when the CDR3 lacked stop codons and stayed in frame with V and J; all others were non-productive. CDR3 was defined according to IMGT convention as the region running from the second conserved V-encoded cysteine to the conserved J-encoded phenylalanine. Sequences without an unambiguous match to a single V gene segment were excluded from the earlier analysis of approximately 560 of the donors. An earlier analysis of just under 600 of the donors called V segments functional above 56.7% productive rearrangements and segregating when the between-donor standard deviation exceeded 5%. A statistical classification framework was built for diagnosing cytomegalovirus status from the catalog of TCR beta chain sequences. V and J gene assignment, in a later analysis, came from comparing TCR nucleotide sequences with IMGT/GENE-DB human TR gene sequences. In a later analysis, CDR3 sequences and most-parsimonious VDJ recombination scenarios were assigned using the TCRdist pipeline. A later analysis defined each TCR beta chain by its CDR3 amino acid sequence plus V-gene family, and excluded reads lacking a unique V-gene family. A later analysis removed several hundred highly shared, low-generation-probability nucleotide sequences to deal with suspected cross-contamination and a sequencing artifact. In a later analysis, a clonal expansion index for each public chain was calculated from normalized within-repertoire ranks of inferred template counts. In a later analysis, generation probabilities were computed with a VDJ recombination model fitted to out-of-frame rearrangements, and the resulting probabilities were checked against IGoR. Hypergeometric tests were used in a later analysis to score TCR-TCR, TCR-HLA and TCR-CMV co-occurrence, with a repertoire-size bias correction applied to the TCR pairs. In a later analysis, false discovery rates were estimated by permuting HLA or CMV assignments 20 times. In a later analysis, co-occurring TCRs were grouped using DBSCAN, with TCRdist sequence similarity added in when clustering inside HLA-allele-positive subsets. Repertoires with fewer than 30,000 or more than 120,000 public chains were left out of co-occurrence clustering, as were about 5 repertoires with anomalous nucleotide sharing. TCRdb obtained this table from immuneACCESS and retained in-frame rearrangements with V and J assigned. These tables miss some clones; where compared with another copy, unresolved V genes account for less than half of the shortfall, and the remainder is unexplained. V, J and clone size were drawn from that table, and D and trimming were deduced from the DNA. This sample's clone table shows about 44,000 clones. Jointly, the top ten make up over 7% of the sample.

A note on this clone: What antigen it recognizes has not been identified.

Sequenced: PBMCs. Recombination connected TRBV4-1 to TRBJ2-5; the D gene is perhaps TRBD1, from 6 matching bases. This clonotype originated in a male donor in good health and CMV-seronegative. The DNA sequence is given as TGCGCCAGCAGCCAAGAGGCAGGGGAAAGGGAGACCCAGTACTTC. Its translation reads: CASSQEAGERETQYF.